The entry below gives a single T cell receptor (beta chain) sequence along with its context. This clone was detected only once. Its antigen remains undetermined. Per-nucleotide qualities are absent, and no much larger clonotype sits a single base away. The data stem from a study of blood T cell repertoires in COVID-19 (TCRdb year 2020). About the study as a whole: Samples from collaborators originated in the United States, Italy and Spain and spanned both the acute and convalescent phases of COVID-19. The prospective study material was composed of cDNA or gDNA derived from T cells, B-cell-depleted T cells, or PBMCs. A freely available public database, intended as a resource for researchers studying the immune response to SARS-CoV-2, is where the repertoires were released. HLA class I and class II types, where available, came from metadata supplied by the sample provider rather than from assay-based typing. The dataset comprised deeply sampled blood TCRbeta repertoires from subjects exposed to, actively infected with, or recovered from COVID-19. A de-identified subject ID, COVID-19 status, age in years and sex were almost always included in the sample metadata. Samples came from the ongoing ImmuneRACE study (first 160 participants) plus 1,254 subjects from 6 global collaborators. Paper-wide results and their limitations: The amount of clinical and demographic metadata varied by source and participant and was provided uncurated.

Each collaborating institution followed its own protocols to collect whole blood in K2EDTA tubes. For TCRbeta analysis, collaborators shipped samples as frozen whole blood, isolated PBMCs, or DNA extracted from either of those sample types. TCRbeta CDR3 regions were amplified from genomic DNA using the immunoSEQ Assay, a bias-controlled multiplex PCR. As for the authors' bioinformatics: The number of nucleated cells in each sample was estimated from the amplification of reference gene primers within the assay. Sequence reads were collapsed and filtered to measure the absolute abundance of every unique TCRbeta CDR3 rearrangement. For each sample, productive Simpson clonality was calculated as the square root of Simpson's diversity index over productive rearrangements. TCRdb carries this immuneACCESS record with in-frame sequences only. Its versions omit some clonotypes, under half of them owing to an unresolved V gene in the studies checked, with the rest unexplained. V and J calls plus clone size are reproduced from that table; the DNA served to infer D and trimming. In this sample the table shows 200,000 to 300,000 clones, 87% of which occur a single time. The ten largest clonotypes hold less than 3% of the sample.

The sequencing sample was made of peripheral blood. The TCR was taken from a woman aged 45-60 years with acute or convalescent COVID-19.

The CDR3 corresponds to CASSLDRGLQETQYF. At the DNA level, the sequence is TGTGCCAGCTCATTGGACAGGGGCCTTCAAGAGACCCAGTACTTC. This chain joins TRBV18 to TRBJ2-5; 9 bases in the middle match TRBD1. The CDR3 measures 15 amino acids from cysteine to phenylalanine. Just CDR3 DNA is preserved here, 45 bases in frame from base 1. Reading the germline V gene gives CDR1 KGHSH and CDR2 LQKENI. Ends trimmed: V by 5 bases, J by 2 bases; bases unmatched to a gene: 6.